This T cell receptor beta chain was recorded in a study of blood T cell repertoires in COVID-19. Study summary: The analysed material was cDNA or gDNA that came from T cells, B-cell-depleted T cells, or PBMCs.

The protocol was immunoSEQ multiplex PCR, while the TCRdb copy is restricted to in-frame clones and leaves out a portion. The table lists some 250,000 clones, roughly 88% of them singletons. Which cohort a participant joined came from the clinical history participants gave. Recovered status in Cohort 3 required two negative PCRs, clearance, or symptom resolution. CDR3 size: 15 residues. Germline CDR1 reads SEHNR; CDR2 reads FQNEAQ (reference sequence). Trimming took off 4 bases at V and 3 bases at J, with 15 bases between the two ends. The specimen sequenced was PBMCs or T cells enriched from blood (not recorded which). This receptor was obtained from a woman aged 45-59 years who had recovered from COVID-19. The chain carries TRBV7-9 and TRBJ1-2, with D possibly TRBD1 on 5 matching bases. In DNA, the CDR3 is TGTGCCAGCAGCTCCTCAACAGGAGTTTACTATGGCTACACCTTC. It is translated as CASSSSTGVYYGYTF.